The text below deals with one T cell receptor (beta chain). Using immunoSEQ multiplex PCR, the repertoire was profiled, and TCRdb retains in-frame clones only, with some absent. Seen here are about 30,000 clones, roughly 94% observed once, and the top ten hold around 2.5%. The CDR3 contains 15 residues. Trimming stripped 0 bases from V and 4 bases from J, with 9 bases between. CDR1 is MRHNA, CDR2 SNTAGT, per germline. The sample originates from a study of PD-1 blockade in classical Hodgkin lymphoma. This sample's time point: newly diagnosed, previously untreated cHL patient sample. The source of this sequence is a human donor with classical Hodgkin lymphoma. What was sequenced was peripheral blood mononuclear cells (PBMCs). The J gene is TRBJ2-2, the V gene TRBV6-4; TRBD1 or TRBD2 may be the D gene (5 bases each). The CDR3 is CASSDSRDPTGELFF. The CDR3 bases are TGTGCCAGCAGTGACTCGAGGGACCCCACCGGGGAGCTGTTTTTT.